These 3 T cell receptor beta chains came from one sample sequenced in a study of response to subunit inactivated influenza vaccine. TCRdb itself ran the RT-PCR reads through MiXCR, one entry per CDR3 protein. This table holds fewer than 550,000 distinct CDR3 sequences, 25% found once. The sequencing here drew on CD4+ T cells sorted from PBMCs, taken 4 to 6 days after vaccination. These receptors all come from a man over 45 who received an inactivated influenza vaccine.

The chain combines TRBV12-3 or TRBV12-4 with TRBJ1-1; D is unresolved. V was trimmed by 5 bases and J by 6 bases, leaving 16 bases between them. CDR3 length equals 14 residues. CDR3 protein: CASSPRPRDAEAFF. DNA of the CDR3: TGTGCCAGCAGTCCCCGCCCGAGAGATGCTGAAGCTTTCTTT.

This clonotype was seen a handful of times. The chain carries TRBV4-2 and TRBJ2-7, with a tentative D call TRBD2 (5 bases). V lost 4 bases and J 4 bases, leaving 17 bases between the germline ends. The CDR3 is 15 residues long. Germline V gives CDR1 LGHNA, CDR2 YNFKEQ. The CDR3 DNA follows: TGTGCCAGCAGCCCCTCATTAGTAGCGCGGTACGAGCAGTACTTC. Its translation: CASSPSLVARYEQYF.

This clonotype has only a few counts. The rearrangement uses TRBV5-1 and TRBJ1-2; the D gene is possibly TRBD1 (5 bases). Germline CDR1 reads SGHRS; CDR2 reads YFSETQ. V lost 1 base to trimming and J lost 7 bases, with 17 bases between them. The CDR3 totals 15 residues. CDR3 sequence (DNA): TGCGCCAGCAGCTTGTCGCAGGACATACCAGTTGGCTACACCTTC. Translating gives CASSLSQDIPVGYTF.